This T cell receptor beta chain was observed in a study of blood T cell repertoires in COVID-19. Study-wide background: The analysed material was cDNA or gDNA that came from T cells, B-cell-depleted T cells, or PBMCs.

Germline V gene data show CDR1 as MNHEY and CDR2 as SVGEGT. CDR3 size: 16 residues. The V end lost 2 bases, the J end lost 0 bases, and 14 bases lay between the germline ends. Source study methods: Estimated nucleated cell counts came from reference gene primer amplification. Produced via immunoSEQ multiplex PCR; TCRdb's table is partial and in-frame only. V and J calls plus clone size are reproduced from that table; the DNA served to infer D and trimming. This sample has around 63,000 clones; about 87% occur once, and the top ten carry around 6.3%. The chain recombines TRBV6-2 or TRBV6-3 with TRBJ2-7; TRBD1 might be the D (8 bases). The sequence was collected from a man between 60 and 75 years old with acute or convalescent COVID-19. Sequencing was done on a sample of peripheral blood. The CDR3 sequence: CASSYGRDRYSYEQYF. Written as DNA, the CDR3 is TGTGCCAGCAGTTACGGGAGGGACAGGTACTCCTACGAGCAGTACTTC.